The 23 T cell receptor beta chains below come from one sample, sequenced in a study of T-cell reconstitution after alpha-beta-depleted transplantation in children. Unique molecular identifiers featured in how the TCRbeta library was prepared. TCRdb ran MiXCR on the PCR reads and lists one entry per CDR3 protein. Among around 360,000 distinct CDR3 sequences listed, approximately 10% were seen once. The sequencing here drew on PBMCs from the stem cell graft donor, taken from the stem cell graft. The receptor set was obtained from a human donor who donated a stem cell graft to a child with acute lymphoblastic leukemia.

The V gene is TRBV4-3, the J gene TRBJ2-7; no firm D call. Trimming cost V 0 bases and J 3 bases, with 6 bases left between them. Per the germline V gene, CDR1 is LGHNA and CDR2 is YSLEER. This CDR3 spans 13 amino acids. The CDR3 DNA follows: TGCGCCAGCAGCCAAGACAGGCTCTACGAGCAGTACTTC. Translating gives CASSQDRLYEQYF.

The rearrangement uses TRBV29-1 and TRBJ2-3; TRBD2 matches at 12 bases. J gave up 8 bases and V 7 bases, and 13 bases lay outside the gene matches. This CDR3 has 15 amino acids. The germline gives CDR1 SQVTM, CDR2 ANQGSEA. CDR3 sequence (DNA): TGCAGCGCCAAGACTAGCGGGAGCGGGTTGGGTACGCAGTATTTT. Protein product: CSAKTSGSGLGTQYF.

This clonotype was seen a few times. The genes are TRBV5-1 and TRBJ1-2; 7 bases fit TRBD1. The V and J ends lost 1 base and 7 bases, in that order; junction bases with no gene match: 10. Germline V gene data show CDR1 as SGHRS and CDR2 as YFSETQ. This CDR3 spans 15 amino acids. This chain's CDR3 is CASSLLQGEMGGYTF. CDR3 nucleotides: TGCGCCAGCAGCTTGCTGCAGGGGGAGATGGGTGGCTACACCTTC.

The V gene is TRBV27, the J gene TRBJ2-7; 7 positions match TRBD1. J lost 2 bases, V lost 8 bases, and 3 bases had no gene match. The CDR3 is made up of 12 amino acids. Germline V CDR1 and CDR2: MNHEY, SMNVEV (reference sequence). Here the CDR3 reads CASADRAYEQYF. CDR3 coding DNA: TGTGCCAGCGCAGACAGGGCCTACGAGCAGTACTTC.

The chain is built from TRBV7-9 and TRBJ2-1, with TRBD1 matching over 9 bases. V was pared by 4 bases and J by 0 bases, with 7 bases of the junction left unmatched. The CDR3 is 17 amino acids. Germline CDR1 is SEHNR and CDR2 is FQNEAQ (reference sequence). Here the CDR3 DNA reads TGTGCCAGCAGCTCTTGGACAGGGGAGGGCTCCTACAATGAGCAGTTCTTC. Protein: CASSSWTGEGSYNEQFF. Full variable domain (missing parts from reference TRBV7-9 and TRBJ2-1): DTGVSQNPRHKITKRGQNVTFRCDPISEHNRLYWYRQTLGQGPEFLTYFQNEAQLEKSRLLSDRFSAERPKGSFSTLEIQRTEQGDSAMYLCASSSWTGEGSYNEQFFGPGTRLTVL.

This clonotype was seen only a few times. The chain joins TRBV4-1 to TRBJ2-7; either TRBD1 or TRBD2 may fit D (5 bases each). V lost 1 base and J 1 base, leaving 14 bases between the germline ends. The CDR3 spans 16 residues. Germline CDR1 and CDR2: MGHRA and YSYEKL. As DNA, the CDR3 is TGCGCCAGCAGCCAAGTATCCCGGGACGGTTCCTACGAGCAGTACTTC. Translated, it gives CASSQVSRDGSYEQYF.

In nucleotides, the CDR3 is TGTGCCAGCAGCCAAATCCTAGCGGGAGGGCGCGATGAGCAGTTCTTC. Its translation is CASSQILAGGRDEQFF. This chain links TRBV3-1 with TRBJ2-1; the match to TRBD2 covers 12 bases. V shed 2 bases and J 8 bases; nucleotides not matched to a gene: 7. Germline CDR1 LGHDT, CDR2 YNNKEL (reference sequence). This CDR3 region has 16 residues.

The rearrangement links TRBV27 to TRBJ2-7; D might be TRBD1 or TRBD2, each matching 5 bases. V was trimmed by 10 bases and J by 0 bases, leaving 10 bases between them. This CDR3 comprises 12 residues. Germline CDR1 and CDR2: MNHEY and SMNVEV (reference sequence). CDR3 DNA: TGTGCCATCCGGGACGCCTCCTACGAGCAGTACTTC. Translated, it gives CAIRDASYEQYF.

This clonotype has a handful of counts. The chain combines TRBV5-1 with TRBJ2-3; 10 bases are a match to TRBD2. CDR3 length: 16 amino acids. CDR1 and CDR2 from the germline V gene are SGHRS and YFSETQ. J lost 2 bases, V lost 2 bases, and 5 bases had no gene match. The CDR3 region is CASSFAAGGSTDTQYF. In DNA form, the CDR3 reads TGCGCCAGCAGCTTCGCAGCGGGAGGGTCCACAGATACGCAGTATTTT.

There are a few counts of this clonotype. The rearrangement uses TRBV4-1 and TRBJ2-7; a weak D match, TRBD2 (5 bases). The germline V and J ends were trimmed by 1 base and 7 bases, with 11 bases remaining between them. CDR1 is MGHRA and CDR2 is YSYEKL in the germline V gene. There are 13 residues in the CDR3. For the CDR3, the DNA is TGCGCCAGCAGCCAAGGGGTGACGGGGGAGCAGTACTTC. Amino acids: CASSQGVTGEQYF.

This clonotype occurred a few times. The V call is TRBV20-1, the J call TRBJ1-1; D not resolved. Germline lookup yields CDR1 DFQATT and CDR2 SNEGSKA (reference sequence). The V gene lost 5 bases and the J gene lost 2 bases, with 15 bases spanning the gap. The CDR3 length is 14 residues. CDR3 in amino acids: CSALILTANTEAFF. The CDR3 region has the DNA TGCAGTGCTCTAATCCTGACCGCTAACACTGAAGCTTTCTTT.

The chain is built from TRBV6-5 and TRBJ2-3, with D tentatively TRBD2 (7 bases). The CDR3 length is 15 residues. Germline CDR1 and CDR2: MNHEY and SVGAGI. The V and J ends lost 2 bases and 2 bases respectively, with 11 bases between them. As DNA, the CDR3 is TGTGCCAGCAGTTACCGGGGGGCGAACACAGATACGCAGTATTTT. Translating gives CASSYRGANTDTQYF.

This clonotype was seen ten or more times. The rearrangement links TRBV28 to TRBJ2-3; 8 nucleotides agree with TRBD2. The V segment lost 4 bases and the J segment 0 bases; nucleotides outside the gene matches: 6. Germline V lookup: CDR1 MDHEN, CDR2 SYDVKM. This CDR3 is 16 amino acids long. The CDR3 region is CASSSLAALSTDTQYF. CDR3 DNA: TGTGCCAGCAGTTCACTAGCGGCCCTGAGCACAGATACGCAGTATTTT. The variable domain in full, completed from reference TRBV28 and TRBJ2-3, reads DVKVTQSSRYLVKRTGEKVFLECVQDMDHENMFWYRQDPGLGLRLIYFSYDVKMKEKGDIPEGYSVSREKKERFSLILESASTNQTSMYLCASSSLAALSTDTQYFGPGTRLTVL.

This clonotype appeared many times. V and J are TRBV29-1 and TRBJ2-1; D is ambiguous. The CDR3 consists of 11 residues. V was shortened by 6 bases and J by 8 bases, with 11 bases between the two germline ends. Per germline, CDR1 SQVTM and CDR2 ANQGSEA. DNA of the CDR3: TGCAGCGTAAACAGAGCCGATGAGCAGTTCTTC. It codes for CSVNRADEQFF.

The chain joins TRBV5-1 to TRBJ2-1, with D uncertain. Germline CDR1 is SGHRS and CDR2 is YFSETQ. Trimming took 0 bases from V and 5 from J, leaving 9 bases between them. The CDR3 runs 14 residues. The CDR3 here is CASSLEGPNNEQFF. The CDR3 DNA sequence: TGCGCCAGCAGCTTGGAAGGTCCTAACAATGAGCAGTTCTTC. The whole variable domain, filled in from reference TRBV5-1 and TRBJ2-1, reads KAGVTQTPRYLIKTRGQQVTLSCSPISGHRSVSWYQQTPGQGLQFLFEYFSETQRNKGNFPGRFSGRQFSNSRSEMNVSTLELGDSALYLCASSLEGPNNEQFFGPGTRLTVL.

The chain is built from TRBV27 and TRBJ2-1, with 7 bases that match TRBD2. Trimming took 4 bases from V and 9 from J; bases not matched to a gene: 15. Germline V lookup: CDR1 MNHEY, CDR2 SMNVEV (reference sequence). The CDR3 totals 16 residues. The CDR3 coding sequence is TGTGCCAGCAGTTCCCAAGCGGGATTAACGTATGGTGAGCAGTTCTTC. Encoded protein: CASSSQAGLTYGEQFF.

With regard to this clonotype: Its ends do not fully match the called genes, so a read error is possible. This chain links TRBV10-3 with TRBJ2-5, with D possibly being TRBD2 (7 bases). Germline V gene lookup returns CDR1 ENHRY and CDR2 SYGVKD. The CDR3 totals 16 residues. The CDR3 sequence is CAISESRGGSRETHYF. The CDR3 nucleotides are TGTGCCATCAGTGAGTCGAGGGGGGGAAGCAGAGAGACCCACTACTTC.

In this sample, this clonotype turned up a few times. The chain is built from TRBV20-1 and TRBJ2-2; 10 bases are shared with TRBD2. The germline V gene encodes CDR1 DFQATT and CDR2 SNEGSKA (reference sequence). The CDR3 is made up of 14 amino acids. V trimming: 6 bases; J trimming: 6 bases; junction bases outside the gene matches: 7. CDR3: CSAKREGLSGELFF. CDR3 DNA: TGCAGTGCAAAGCGGGAGGGCCTGTCCGGGGAGCTGTTTTTT.

This clonotype was seen at least ten times. V is TRBV12-3 or TRBV12-4 and J is TRBJ2-3; TRBD1 or TRBD2 may be the D gene (5 bases each). This CDR3 has 14 amino acids. Deletions cut 5 bases from V and 1 base from J, with 10 bases between. DNA for the CDR3: TGTGCCAGCAGTGGGACCAGAGGCACAGATACGCAGTATTTT. The encoded protein is CASSGTRGTDTQYF.

This clonotype was seen a handful of times. The V call is TRBV27, the J call TRBJ1-1; D call uncertain. Trimming took off 4 bases at V and 10 bases at J, with 19 bases between the two ends. This CDR3 spans 14 amino acids. Looked up from germline, CDR1 is MNHEY and CDR2 is SMNVEV (reference sequence). CDR3 nucleotides: TGTGCCAGCAGTTCTCATTCATGGGCCATGTCAGCTTTCTTT. Its translation is CASSSHSWAMSAFF.

This sequence joins TRBV5-1 and TRBJ2-7; 14 bases agree with TRBD2. V shed 3 bases and J 6 bases; nucleotides not matched to a gene: 5. The CDR3 consists of 15 residues. Germline-derived CDR1 and CDR2 are SGHRS and YFSETQ. The CDR3 sequence: CASSSGLAGVGEQYF. The DNA of the CDR3 is TGCGCCAGCAGCTCGGGACTAGCGGGAGTCGGCGAGCAGTACTTC. The full variable domain, its missing parts supplied by reference TRBV5-1 and TRBJ2-7, is KAGVTQTPRYLIKTRGQQVTLSCSPISGHRSVSWYQQTPGQGLQFLFEYFSETQRNKGNFPGRFSGRQFSNSRSEMNVSTLELGDSALYLCASSSGLAGVGEQYFGPGTRLTVT.

The CDR3 region has the DNA TGTGCCAGCAGTTTTGGGACAGGGGGTTCAGATACGCAGTATTTT. Translated: CASSFGTGGSDTQYF. The chain joins TRBV27 to TRBJ2-3, with 11 nucleotides matching TRBD1. The CDR3 extends over 15 amino acids. The trim removed 3 bases at V and 4 bases at J, leaving 3 bases unmatched. Germline lookup yields CDR1 MNHEY and CDR2 SMNVEV (reference sequence).

Turning to this clonotype: This may stem from a read error, because a much larger clone lies one nucleotide away. Written as DNA, the CDR3 is TGTGCCTGCAGTCTCACAGGGGACCATGGCTACACCTTC. Its protein product is CACSLTGDHGYTF. The gene calls are TRBV27 and TRBJ1-2; 7 bases agree with TRBD1. In germline, CDR1 is MNHEY, CDR2 SMNVEV (reference sequence). CDR3 size: 13 residues.